This T cell receptor (beta chain) was observed in a study of T cells after somatic rescue of genetic block. Only in-frame clones appear in the TCRdb table, and some are missing; sequencing was by immunoSEQ multiplex PCR. Of more than 12,000 clones detected, about 71% appear once; the ten largest clones hold 12% to 15%. The sequenced material came from peripheral blood mononuclear cells (PBMCs). The receptor comes from a boy under 18.

The CDR3 DNA reads TGTGCCAGCAGCTTGAGTCCGGGAGTTTGGTCTAATGAGCAGTTCTTC. Translating gives CASSLSPGVWSNEQFF. The chain has TRBV5-4 and TRBJ2-1; D is perhaps TRBD2 (6 bases). This CDR3 region has 16 residues. Trimming left V 1 base short and J 7 bases short, with 18 bases between. CDR1 and CDR2 from the germline V gene are SGHNT and YYREEE (reference sequence). Combining the CDR3 with reference TRBV5-4 and TRBJ2-1 gives the whole variable domain ETGVTQSPTHLIKTRGQQVTLRCSSQSGHNTVSWYQQALGQGPQFIFQYYREEENGRGNFPPRFSGLQFPNYSSELNVNALELDDSALYLCASSLSPGVWSNEQFFGPGTRLTVL.